The entry below describes one T cell receptor (beta chain). Its antigen remains undetermined. The sample holds no much larger clone one base away, and base qualities are not on file. The record originates from a study of blood T cell repertoires in COVID-19 (dated by TCRdb to 2019 to 2021). The study in broad terms: Samples covering the acute and convalescent phases of COVID-19 were provided by collaborators in the United States, Italy and Spain. The repertoires were released in a freely available public database meant as a resource for research on the immune response to SARS-CoV-2. The dataset comprised deeply sampled blood TCRbeta repertoires from subjects exposed to, actively infected with, or recovered from COVID-19. The prospective study material was composed of cDNA or gDNA derived from T cells, B-cell-depleted T cells, or PBMCs. A de-identified subject ID, COVID-19 status, age in years and sex were almost always included in the sample metadata. HLA class I and class II types, where available, came from metadata supplied by the sample provider rather than from assay-based typing. Samples came from the ongoing ImmuneRACE study (first 160 participants) plus 1,254 subjects from 6 global collaborators. On the study overall, not on this receptor specifically: The quantity of clinical and demographic metadata differed by source and by participant and was supplied without curation.

In the prospective study, participants were about 18 to 95 years old, resided in fewer than 25 geographic areas of the United States, and were enrolled through a virtual design. In the prospective study, cohorts were assigned on the basis of participant-reported clinical history obtained from a screening survey and a study questionnaire. For ImmuneRACE Cohort 3, a participant was defined as recovered based on two consecutive negative NP/OP PCR tests, clearance by a healthcare professional, or resolution of symptoms. Each participant in the prospective study had whole blood, serum and a nasopharyngeal or oropharyngeal swab collected by mobile phlebotomists. Over a roughly two-month period, participants in the prospective study had the option of providing additional blood draws and questionnaires. Prospective study blood samples were shipped either frozen or at room temperature before DNA extraction.

In the germline V gene, CDR1 corresponds to SGHRS and CDR2 to YFSETQ. Inclusive of the bounding cysteine and phenylalanine, the CDR3 is 13 residues long. Here the CDR3 DNA is all that survives: 39 bases in frame from base 1. Trimming at the junction amounts to 4 bases on V and 1 base on J, and the germline ends lie 8 bases apart. The immunoSEQ Assay, a bias-controlled multiplex PCR, was used to amplify TCRbeta CDR3 regions from genomic DNA. The authors' analysis ran thus. Within the assay, amplification of reference gene primers was used to estimate how many nucleated cells each sample contained. To quantify the absolute abundance of each unique TCRbeta CDR3 rearrangement, sequence reads were collapsed and filtered. Productive Simpson clonality was computed per sample as the square root of Simpson's diversity index over productive rearrangements. TCRdb obtained this table from immuneACCESS and retained in-frame rearrangements with V and J assigned. These tables miss some clones; where compared with another copy, unresolved V genes account for less than half of the shortfall, and the remainder is unexplained. The DNA gave D and trimming, while V, J and clone size come from that table. The sample yields about 400,000 clones; roughly 90% were counted once. Less than 2% of the sample goes to the ten largest clones.

The receptor was derived from a woman in her twenties or thirties who had recovered from COVID-19. Sequenced: PBMCs or T cells enriched from blood (not recorded which). The chain couples TRBV5-1 to TRBJ2-5, and possibly TRBD2, on 5 matching bases. The DNA sequence is as follows: TGCGCCAGCAGCACTAGGGCCCAAGAGACCCAGTACTTC. Protein translation: CASSTRAQETQYF.